Listed below are T cell receptor beta chains from one sample, sequenced in a study of blood T cell repertoires in COVID-19. Clones were sequenced by immunoSEQ multiplex PCR, and TCRdb holds only the in-frame ones, with some missing. The data hold around 68,000 clones, with about 88% observed a single time. The specimen sequenced was peripheral blood. The receptors originated from a man in his fifties with active COVID-19. The CDR3 runs from the conserved cysteine through the conserved F or W. The D gene is left open where the match is weak. Some rows mark clone size as missing; the rest say once, few, many or name a class of expanded clone.

v_gene,j_gene,d_gene,abundance,CDR3aa,CDR3nt
TRBV2,TRBJ1-4,NA,few,CASSSTGWYEKLFF,TGTGCCAGCAGTAGTACAGGGTGGTATGAAAAACTGTTTTTT
TRBV5-4,TRBJ2-3,TRBD1,NA,CASRTSGTGVGDTQYF,TGTGCCAGCAGGACCTCCGGGACAGGGGTGGGAGATACGCAGTATTTT
TRBV19,TRBJ2-5,TRBD2,NA,CASSSNRLAGGETQYF,TGTGCCAGTAGTAGTAATCGACTAGCAGGAGGGGAGACCCAGTACTTC
TRBV5-5,TRBJ2-3,NA,NA,CASSPTGTTDTQYF,TGTGCCAGCAGTCCTACAGGGACCACAGATACGCAGTATTTT
TRBV3-1/TRBV3-2,TRBJ2-7,TRBD2,NA,CASSLRGGGDGEQYF,TGTGCCAGCAGCCTCCGTGGCGGGGGGGACGGCGAGCAGTACTTC
TRBV4-2,TRBJ2-4,NA,NA,CASSRTLGGAKNIQYF,TGTGCCAGCAGCCGGACCTTGGGGGGTGCTAAAAACATTCAGTACTTC
TRBV12-5,TRBJ2-7,NA,NA,CASGLVAGYEQYF,TGTGCTAGTGGTTTGGTAGCCGGGTACGAGCAGTACTTC
TRBV2,TRBJ2-5,TRBD2,NA,CASRPPLASTQYF,TGTGCCAGCAGGCCGCCACTAGCGTCAACCCAGTACTTC
TRBV5-1,TRBJ2-3,NA,NA,CASRGAGTDTQYF,TGCGCCAGCAGGGGAGCTGGTACAGATACGCAGTATTTT
TRBV5-6,TRBJ2-7,NA,NA,CASSFPNSYEQYF,TGTGCCAGCAGCTTCCCCAACTCCTACGAGCAGTACTTC
TRBV12-3/TRBV12-4,TRBJ1-2,TRBD1,NA,CASSGDRGYGYTF,TGTGCCAGCAGTGGGGACAGGGGCTATGGCTACACCTTC
TRBV5-5,TRBJ2-7,TRBD2,NA,CASSFHGGTYSYEQYF,TGTGCCAGCAGCTTCCACGGGGGGACTTATTCCTACGAGCAGTACTTC
TRBV7-9,TRBJ1-3,NA,NA,CASSPTGHPNTIYF,TGTGCCAGCAGCCCGACGGGACATCCAAACACCATATATTTT
TRBV11-3,TRBJ2-5,TRBD2,NA,CASSLRTSGVGQETQYF,TGTGCCAGCAGCTTAAGGACTAGCGGGGTGGGTCAAGAGACCCAGTACTTC
TRBV3-1/TRBV3-2,TRBJ2-2,NA,NA,CASSQQTGNTGELFF,TGTGCCAGCAGCCAACAGACAGGGAACACCGGGGAGCTGTTTTTT
TRBV7-6,TRBJ2-1,NA,NA,CASSLRRRGSYNEQFF,TGTGCCAGCAGCTTAAGGCGGAGGGGTTCCTACAATGAGCAGTTCTTC
TRBV10-2,TRBJ2-3,NA,NA,CASKQPGAPDTQYF,TGCGCCAGCAAACAGCCAGGGGCCCCAGATACGCAGTATTTT
TRBV5-4,TRBJ1-4,NA,NA,CASSSQTGGDEKLFF,TGTGCCAGCAGCTCCCAGACGGGAGGAGATGAAAAACTGTTTTTT
TRBV6-5,TRBJ2-5,TRBD2,NA,CASSLAGVKETQYF,TGTGCCAGCAGTTTAGCGGGGGTAAAGGAGACCCAGTACTTC
TRBV5-1,TRBJ1-1,TRBD1,NA,CASSRGGQGDTEAFF,TGCGCCAGCAGCCGAGGGGGACAGGGAGACACTGAAGCTTTCTTT
TRBV7-9,TRBJ1-1,TRBD1,NA,CASSIGTAMATEAFF,TGTGCCAGCAGCATCGGGACAGCGATGGCCACTGAAGCTTTCTTT
TRBV5-4,TRBJ1-2,NA,NA,CASSSPGQSNYGYTF,TGTGCCAGCAGCAGTCCGGGACAATCTAACTATGGCTACACCTTC
TRBV10-2,TRBJ2-1,TRBD2,once,CASQSGVTRRNEQFF,TGCGCCAGCCAAAGCGGGGTGACGCGTCGCAACGAGCAGTTCTTC
TRBV12-3/TRBV12-4,TRBJ2-7,NA,NA,CASSFAGSYEQYF,TGTGCCAGCAGTTTCGCAGGCTCCTACGAGCAGTACTTC
TRBV9,TRBJ2-7,TRBD1,NA,CASSQTGGYEQYF,TGTGCCAGCAGCCAGACAGGGGGCTACGAGCAGTACTTC
TRBV19,TRBJ1-1,NA,NA,CASTDRNTEAFF,TGTGCCAGTACGGACAGGAACACTGAAGCTTTCTTT
TRBV7-2,TRBJ1-3,NA,NA,CASSFLTGNGNTIYF,TGTGCCAGCAGCTTCCTTACAGGGAATGGAAACACCATATATTTT
TRBV30,TRBJ1-4,TRBD1,NA,CAWSVGQGVGIEKLFF,TGTGCCTGGAGTGTAGGACAGGGGGTGGGAATTGAAAAACTGTTTTTT
TRBV6-2/TRBV6-3,TRBJ2-6,TRBD2,NA,CASSGREASGANVLTF,TGTGCCAGCAGTGGCCGGGAGGCCTCTGGGGCCAACGTCCTGACTTTC
TRBV5-6,TRBJ1-5,TRBD1,few,CASSFGTAQGQPQHF,TGTGCCAGCAGCTTCGGGACAGCCCAAGGACAGCCCCAGCATTTT
TRBV5-1,TRBJ1-3,TRBD1,few,CASSRTGDLRAGNTIYF,TGCGCCAGCAGCCGGACAGGGGATTTGCGTGCTGGAAACACCATATATTTT
TRBV7-9,TRBJ2-7,NA,NA,CASSLVWHEQYF,TGTGCCAGCAGCTTAGTGTGGCACGAGCAGTACTTC
TRBV14,TRBJ1-1,NA,NA,CASSPLREAFF,TGTGCCAGCAGCCCATTGCGAGAAGCTTTCTTT
TRBV27,TRBJ2-3,NA,once,CASRTTGGSNTQYF,TGTGCCAGCCGAACAACGGGGGGCAGCAATACGCAGTATTTT
TRBV10-3,TRBJ1-2,NA,NA,CAISEANYGYTF,TGTGCCATCAGTGAGGCGAACTATGGCTACACCTTC
TRBV25-1,TRBJ2-7,NA,NA,CASSPGGFYEQYF,TGTGCCAGCAGTCCGGGGGGCTTTTACGAGCAGTACTTC
TRBV19,TRBJ1-2,NA,NA,CASSPTANYGYTF,TGTGCCAGTAGTCCGACAGCTAACTATGGCTACACCTTC
TRBV7-9,TRBJ1-1,NA,few,CASSPGQGLMNTEAFF,TGTGCCAGCAGCCCCGGGCAGGGCCTGATGAACACTGAAGCTTTCTTT
TRBV27,TRBJ1-1,NA,NA,CASSPGIYEGAFF,TGTGCCAGCAGTCCCGGGATTTATGAAGGGGCTTTCTTT
TRBV2,TRBJ1-4,TRBD1,NA,CASSVGTGTNEKLFF,TGTGCCAGCAGTGTTGGGACAGGGACTAATGAAAAACTGTTTTTT
TRBV28,TRBJ2-7,TRBD1,NA,CASRILGGGNEQYF,TGTGCCAGCAGGATATTAGGGGGCGGAAACGAGCAGTACTTC
TRBV5-8,TRBJ1-6,TRBD1,NA,CASSLGTGDSPLHF,TGTGCCAGCAGCTTGGGGACAGGGGATTCACCCCTCCACTTT
TRBV7-9,TRBJ2-7,NA,NA,CASSPLVSGGSEQYF,TGTGCCAGCAGCCCTCTCGTAAGCGGAGGCAGCGAGCAGTACTTC
TRBV3-1/TRBV3-2,TRBJ2-3,NA,NA,CASSQGRGWGTDTQYF,TGTGCCAGCAGCCAAGGGCGGGGTTGGGGCACAGATACGCAGTATTTT
TRBV19,TRBJ2-1,NA,few,CASSLVFSYNEQFF,TGTGCCAGTAGCCTAGTCTTCTCCTACAATGAGCAGTTCTTC
TRBV7-9,TRBJ2-7,NA,NA,CASTLGREQYF,TGTGCCAGCACCTTAGGTCGCGAGCAGTACTTC
TRBV6-1,TRBJ1-2,TRBD1,NA,CASSGGQGPTAGGYTF,TGTGCCAGCAGTGGGGGACAGGGACCCACGGCGGGGGGCTACACCTTC
TRBV7-2,TRBJ2-5,TRBD2,NA,CASSPGLAKETQYF,TGTGCCAGCAGCCCGGGACTAGCGAAGGAGACCCAGTACTTC